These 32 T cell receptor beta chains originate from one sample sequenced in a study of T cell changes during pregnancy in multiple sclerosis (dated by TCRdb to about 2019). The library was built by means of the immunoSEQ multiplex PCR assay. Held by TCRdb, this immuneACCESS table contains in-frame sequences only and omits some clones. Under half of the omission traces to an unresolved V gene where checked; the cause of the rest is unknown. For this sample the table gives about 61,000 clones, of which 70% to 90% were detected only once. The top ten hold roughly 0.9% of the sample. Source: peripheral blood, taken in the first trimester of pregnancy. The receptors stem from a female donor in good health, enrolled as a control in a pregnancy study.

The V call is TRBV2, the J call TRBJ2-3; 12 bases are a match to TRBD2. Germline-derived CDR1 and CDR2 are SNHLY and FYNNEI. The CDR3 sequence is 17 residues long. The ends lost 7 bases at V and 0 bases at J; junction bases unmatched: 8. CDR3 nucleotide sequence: TGTGCCAGCATATTACTAGCGGGGGGACTGAGCACAGATACGCAGTATTTT. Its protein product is CASILLAGGLSTDTQYF.

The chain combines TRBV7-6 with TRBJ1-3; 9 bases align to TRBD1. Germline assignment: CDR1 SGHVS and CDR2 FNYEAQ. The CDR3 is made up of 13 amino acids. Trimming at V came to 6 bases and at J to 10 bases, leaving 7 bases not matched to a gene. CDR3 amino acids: CASSSTGGSTIYF. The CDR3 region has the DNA TGTGCCAGCAGTTCTACAGGGGGCAGTACCATATATTTT.

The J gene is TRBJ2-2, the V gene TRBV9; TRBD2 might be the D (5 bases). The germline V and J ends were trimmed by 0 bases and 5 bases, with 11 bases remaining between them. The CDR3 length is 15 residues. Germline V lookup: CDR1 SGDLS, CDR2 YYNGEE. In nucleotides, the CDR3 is TGTGCCAGCAGCGTAGTCAGAGGCGGGACCGGGGAGCTGTTTTTT. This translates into CASSVVRGGTGELFF.

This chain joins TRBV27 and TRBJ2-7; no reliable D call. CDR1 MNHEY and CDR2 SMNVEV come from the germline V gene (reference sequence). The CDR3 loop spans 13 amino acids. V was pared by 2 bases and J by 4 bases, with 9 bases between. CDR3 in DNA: TGTGCCAGCAGTTTAACTTCTATATACGAGCAGTACTTC. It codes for CASSLTSIYEQYF.

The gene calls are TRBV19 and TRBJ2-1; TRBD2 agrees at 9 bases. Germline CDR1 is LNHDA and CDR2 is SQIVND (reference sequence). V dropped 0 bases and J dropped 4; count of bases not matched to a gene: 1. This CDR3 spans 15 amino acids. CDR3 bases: TGTGCCAGTAGTATAGATAGCGGGGGATACAATGAGCAGTTCTTC. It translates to CASSIDSGGYNEQFF.

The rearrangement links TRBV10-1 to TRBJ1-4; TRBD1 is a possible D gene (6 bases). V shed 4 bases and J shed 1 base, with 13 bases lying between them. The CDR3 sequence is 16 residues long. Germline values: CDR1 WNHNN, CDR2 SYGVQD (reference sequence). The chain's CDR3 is CASSAPGQQTNEKLFF. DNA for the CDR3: TGCGCCAGCAGTGCACCCGGACAGCAAACTAATGAAAAACTGTTTTTT.

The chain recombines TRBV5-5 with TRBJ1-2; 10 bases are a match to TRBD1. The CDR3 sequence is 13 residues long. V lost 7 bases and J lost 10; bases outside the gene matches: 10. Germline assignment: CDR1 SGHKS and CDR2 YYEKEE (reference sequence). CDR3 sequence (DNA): TGTGCCAGCTCCGGTGGGGACAGGGGTGTCTACACCTTC. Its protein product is CASSGGDRGVYTF.

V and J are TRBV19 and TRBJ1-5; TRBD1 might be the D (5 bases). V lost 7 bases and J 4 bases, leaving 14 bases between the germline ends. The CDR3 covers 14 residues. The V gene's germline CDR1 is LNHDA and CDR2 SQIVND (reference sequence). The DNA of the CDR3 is TGTGCCAGTATAGAAACAGGATCGAATCAGCCCCAGCATTTT. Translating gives CASIETGSNQPQHF.

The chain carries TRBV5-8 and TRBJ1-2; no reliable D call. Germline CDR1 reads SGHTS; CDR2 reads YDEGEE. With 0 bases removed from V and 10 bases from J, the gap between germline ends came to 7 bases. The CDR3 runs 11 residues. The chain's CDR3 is CASSLVSPYTF. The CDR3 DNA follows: TGTGCCAGCAGCTTGGTATCCCCCTACACCTTC.

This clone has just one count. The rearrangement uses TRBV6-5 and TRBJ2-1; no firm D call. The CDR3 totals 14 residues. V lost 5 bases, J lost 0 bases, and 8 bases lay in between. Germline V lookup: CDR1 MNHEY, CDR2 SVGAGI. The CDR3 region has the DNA TGTGCCAGCAGTGAGGTGAGCTCCTACAATGAGCAGTTCTTC. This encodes CASSEVSSYNEQFF.

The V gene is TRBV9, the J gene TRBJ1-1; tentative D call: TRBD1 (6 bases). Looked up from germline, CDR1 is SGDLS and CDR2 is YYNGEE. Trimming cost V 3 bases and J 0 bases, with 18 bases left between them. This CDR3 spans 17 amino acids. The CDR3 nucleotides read TGTGCCAGCAGCGAGAGCCCCTTACAGGGTTTGAACACTGAAGCTTTCTTT. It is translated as CASSESPLQGLNTEAFF.

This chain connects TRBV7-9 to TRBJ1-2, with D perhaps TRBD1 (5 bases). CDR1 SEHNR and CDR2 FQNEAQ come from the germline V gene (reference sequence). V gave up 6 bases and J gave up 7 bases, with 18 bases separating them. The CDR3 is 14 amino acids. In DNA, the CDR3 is TGTGCCAGCAGGAAAGAAGGGGAAAGGCGTGGCTACACCTTC. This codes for CASRKEGERRGYTF.

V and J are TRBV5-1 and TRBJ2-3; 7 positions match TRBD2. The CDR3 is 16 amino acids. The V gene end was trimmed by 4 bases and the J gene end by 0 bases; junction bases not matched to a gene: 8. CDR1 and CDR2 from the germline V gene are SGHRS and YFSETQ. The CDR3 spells CASSRGGRGSTDTQYF. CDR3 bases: TGCGCCAGCAGCCGGGGCGGGCGGGGGAGCACAGATACGCAGTATTTT.

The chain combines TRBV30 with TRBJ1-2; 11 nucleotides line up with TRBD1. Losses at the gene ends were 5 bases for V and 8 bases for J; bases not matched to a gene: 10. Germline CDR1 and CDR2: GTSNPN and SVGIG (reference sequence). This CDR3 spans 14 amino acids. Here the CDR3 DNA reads TGTGCCTGGGGAATCGAAGGGACAGGGGGAGGCTACACCTTC. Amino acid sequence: CAWGIEGTGGGYTF.

CDR3 sequence reads: CASSVVDSTRSSYNEQFF. CDR3 coding DNA: TGTGCCAGCAGCGTAGTGGACAGTACTAGATCATCCTACAATGAGCAGTTCTTC. V is TRBV9 and J is TRBJ2-1, with TRBD1 as a possible D gene (6 bases). Between the trimmed V and J ends, which lost 0 bases and 1 base, there was a span of 17 bases. Germline V gene sequence: CDR1 SGDLS, CDR2 YYNGEE. The CDR3 covers 18 residues.

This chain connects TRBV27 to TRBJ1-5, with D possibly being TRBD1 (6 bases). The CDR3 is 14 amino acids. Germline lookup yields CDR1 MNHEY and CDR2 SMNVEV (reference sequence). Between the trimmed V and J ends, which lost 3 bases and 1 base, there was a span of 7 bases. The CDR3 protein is CASSFQGSNQPQHF. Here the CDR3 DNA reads TGTGCCAGCAGTTTTCAGGGGAGCAATCAGCCCCAGCATTTT.

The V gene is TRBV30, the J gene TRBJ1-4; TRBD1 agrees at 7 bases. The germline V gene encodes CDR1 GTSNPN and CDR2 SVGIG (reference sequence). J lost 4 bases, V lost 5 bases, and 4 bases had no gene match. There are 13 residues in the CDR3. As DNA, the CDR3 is TGTGCCTGGGGGGACAGCCGTAATGAAAAACTGTTTTTT. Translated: CAWGDSRNEKLFF.

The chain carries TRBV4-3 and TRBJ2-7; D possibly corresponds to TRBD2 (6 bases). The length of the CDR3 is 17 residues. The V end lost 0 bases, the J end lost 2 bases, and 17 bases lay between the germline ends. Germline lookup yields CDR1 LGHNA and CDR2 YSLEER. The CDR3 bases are TGCGCCAGCAGCCAAGAATCAACGTGGGGGGACGCCTACGAGCAGTACTTC. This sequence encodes CASSQESTWGDAYEQYF.

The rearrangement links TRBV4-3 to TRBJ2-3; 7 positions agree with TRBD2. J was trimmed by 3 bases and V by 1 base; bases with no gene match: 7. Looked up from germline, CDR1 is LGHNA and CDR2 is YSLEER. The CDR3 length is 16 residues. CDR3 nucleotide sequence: TGCGCCAGCAGCCAAGTGAAGCGGGGAATTACAGATACGCAGTATTTT. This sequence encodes CASSQVKRGITDTQYF.

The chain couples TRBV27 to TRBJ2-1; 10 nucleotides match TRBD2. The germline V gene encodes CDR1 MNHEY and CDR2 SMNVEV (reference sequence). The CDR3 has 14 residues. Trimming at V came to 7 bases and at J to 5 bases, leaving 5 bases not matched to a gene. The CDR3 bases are TGTGCCAGCAATCTAGCGGGGGTTAACAATGAGCAGTTCTTC. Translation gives CASNLAGVNNEQFF.

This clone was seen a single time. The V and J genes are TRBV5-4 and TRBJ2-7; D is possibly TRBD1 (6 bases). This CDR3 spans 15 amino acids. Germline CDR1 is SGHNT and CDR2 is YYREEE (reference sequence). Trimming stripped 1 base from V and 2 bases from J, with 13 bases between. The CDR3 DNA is TGTGCCAGCAGCTTGCCGGGACATTCGACCTACGAGCAGTACTTC. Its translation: CASSLPGHSTYEQYF. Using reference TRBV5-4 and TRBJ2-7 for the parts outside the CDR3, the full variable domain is ETGVTQSPTHLIKTRGQQVTLRCSSQSGHNTVSWYQQALGQGPQFIFQYYREEENGRGNFPPRFSGLQFPNYSSELNVNALELDDSALYLCASSLPGHSTYEQYFGPGTRLTVT.

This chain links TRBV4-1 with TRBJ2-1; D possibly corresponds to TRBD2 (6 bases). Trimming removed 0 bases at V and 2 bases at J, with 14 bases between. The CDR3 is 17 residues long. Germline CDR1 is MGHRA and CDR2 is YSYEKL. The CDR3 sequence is CASSQDQGGNPYNEQFF. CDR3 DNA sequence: TGCGCCAGCAGCCAAGATCAAGGAGGGAACCCCTACAATGAGCAGTTCTTC.

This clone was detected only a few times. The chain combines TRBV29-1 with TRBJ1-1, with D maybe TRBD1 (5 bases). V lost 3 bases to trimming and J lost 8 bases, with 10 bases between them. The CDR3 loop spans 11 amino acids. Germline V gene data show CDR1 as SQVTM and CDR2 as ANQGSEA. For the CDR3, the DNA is TGCAGCGTTGAGGGGGGGAAAGAAGCTTTCTTT. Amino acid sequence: CSVEGGKEAFF.

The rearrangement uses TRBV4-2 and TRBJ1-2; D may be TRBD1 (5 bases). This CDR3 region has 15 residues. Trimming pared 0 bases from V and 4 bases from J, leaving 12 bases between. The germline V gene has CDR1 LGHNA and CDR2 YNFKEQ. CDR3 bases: TGTGCCAGCAGCCAAGAGGCAGGGACTTTCTATGGCTACACCTTC. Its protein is CASSQEAGTFYGYTF.

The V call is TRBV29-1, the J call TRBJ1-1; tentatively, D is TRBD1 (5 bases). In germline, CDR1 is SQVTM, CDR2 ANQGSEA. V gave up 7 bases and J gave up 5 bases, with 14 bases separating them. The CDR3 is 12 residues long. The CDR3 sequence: CSALRGTTEAFF. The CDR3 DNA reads TGCAGCGCGCTTAGGGGTACAACTGAAGCTTTCTTT.

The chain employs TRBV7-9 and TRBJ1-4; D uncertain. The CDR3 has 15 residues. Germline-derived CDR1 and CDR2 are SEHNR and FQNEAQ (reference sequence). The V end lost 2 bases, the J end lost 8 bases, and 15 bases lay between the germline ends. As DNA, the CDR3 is TGTGCCAGCAGCTTACCTCGAGCAGCCGGGGAAAAACTGTTTTTT. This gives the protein CASSLPRAAGEKLFF.

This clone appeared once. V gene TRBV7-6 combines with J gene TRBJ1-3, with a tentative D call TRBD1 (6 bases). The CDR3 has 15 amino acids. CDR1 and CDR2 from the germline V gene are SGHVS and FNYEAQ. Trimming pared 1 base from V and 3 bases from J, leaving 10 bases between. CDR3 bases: TGTGCCAGCAGCTTAGGGGGGGGCCGTGGAAACACCATATATTTT. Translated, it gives CASSLGGGRGNTIYF.

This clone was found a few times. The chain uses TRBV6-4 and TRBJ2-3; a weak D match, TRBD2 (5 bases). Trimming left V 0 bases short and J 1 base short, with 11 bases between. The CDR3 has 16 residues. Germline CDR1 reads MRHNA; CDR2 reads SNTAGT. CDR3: CASSDSGGRGTDTQYF. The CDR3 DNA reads TGTGCCAGCAGTGACTCAGGAGGAAGGGGCACAGATACGCAGTATTTT.

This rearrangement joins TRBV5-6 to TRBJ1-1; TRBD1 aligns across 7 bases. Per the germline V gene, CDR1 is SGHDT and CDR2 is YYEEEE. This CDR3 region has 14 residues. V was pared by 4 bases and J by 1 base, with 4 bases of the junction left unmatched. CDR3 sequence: CASSQRQGNTEAFF. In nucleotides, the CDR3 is TGTGCCAGCAGCCAACGACAGGGGAACACTGAAGCTTTCTTT.

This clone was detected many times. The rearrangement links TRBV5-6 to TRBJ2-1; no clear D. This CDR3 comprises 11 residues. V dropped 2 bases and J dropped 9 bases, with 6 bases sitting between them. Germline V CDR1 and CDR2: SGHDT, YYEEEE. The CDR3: CASSFEFEQFF. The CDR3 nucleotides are TGTGCCAGCAGCTTTGAGTTTGAGCAGTTCTTC.

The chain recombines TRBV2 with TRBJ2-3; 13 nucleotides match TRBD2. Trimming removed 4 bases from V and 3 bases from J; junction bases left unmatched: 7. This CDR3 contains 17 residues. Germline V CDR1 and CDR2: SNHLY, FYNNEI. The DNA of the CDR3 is TGTGCCAGCAGTGCGACTAGCGGGGGGCTGAGGACAGATACGCAGTATTTT. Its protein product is CASSATSGGLRTDTQYF.

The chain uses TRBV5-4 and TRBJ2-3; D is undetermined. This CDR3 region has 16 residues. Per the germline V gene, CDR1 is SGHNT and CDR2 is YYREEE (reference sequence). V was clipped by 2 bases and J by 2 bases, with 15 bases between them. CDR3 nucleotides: TGTGCCAGCAGCTTAGTCGGTCAGGCTACCACAGATACGCAGTATTTT. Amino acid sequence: CASSLVGQATTDTQYF.